The next 17 T cell receptor beta chains were all read from a single sample in a study of shared clonotypes between healthy human individuals. Only in-frame clones appear in the TCRdb table, and some are missing; sequencing was by immunoSEQ multiplex PCR. Found here are 850,000 to 1,100,000 clones, roughly 77% of them singletons; the top ten hold about 0.94%. Sequencing was carried out using memory CD4+ T cells from PBMCs. Specified subset: CD45RA-negative fraction. The receptors come from a man between 18 and 35 years old in good health. Some clones in this sample may be carry-over from other donors' samples.

The chain couples TRBV27 to TRBJ1-4; TRBD1 matches 7 bases. The trim removed 5 bases at V and 6 bases at J, leaving 3 bases unmatched. The CDR3 spans 13 residues. Per the germline V gene, CDR1 is MNHEY and CDR2 is SMNVEV (reference sequence). CDR3 sequence reads: CASSMTGYEKLFF. CDR3 coding DNA: TGTGCCAGCAGTATGACAGGGTATGAAAAACTGTTTTTT.

This clone showed up just once. The genes are TRBV5-4 and TRBJ2-7; possible D gene TRBD2, 5 bases. The CDR3 is made up of 14 amino acids. V was cut by 1 base and J by 2 bases, with 10 bases left in between. Germline lookup yields CDR1 SGHNT and CDR2 YYREEE (reference sequence). CDR3 loop: CASSLRENPYEQYF. CDR3 nucleotide sequence: TGTGCCAGCAGCTTGCGGGAAAACCCCTACGAGCAGTACTTC.

The chain uses TRBV6-5 and TRBJ2-7, with TRBD2 as a possible D gene (6 bases). V lost 2 bases to trimming and J lost 4 bases, with 12 bases between them. The CDR3 contains 14 residues. CDR1 and CDR2 from the germline V gene are MNHEY and SVGAGI. The CDR3 protein is CASSYAGLSYEQYF. The CDR3 region has the DNA TGTGCCAGCAGTTACGCGGGACTCTCATACGAGCAGTACTTC.

V and J are TRBV27 and TRBJ2-7, with D perhaps TRBD1 or TRBD2 (5 bases each). The CDR3 runs 15 residues. The ends were cut back, 4 bases at V and 0 bases at J, with 13 bases in the middle. From germline, CDR1 is MNHEY and CDR2 SMNVEV (reference sequence). CDR3 DNA: TGTGCCAGCAGTTCAGGGACCACAAGCTCCTACGAGCAGTACTTC. Translation: CASSSGTTSSYEQYF.

The CDR3 DNA reads TGCAGCGTTGGGGGGGACAGGGGCACAGATACGCAGTATTTT. It yields the protein CSVGGDRGTDTQYF. V and J are TRBV29-1 and TRBJ2-3; 9 bases map to TRBD1. This CDR3 is 14 amino acids long. V was pared by 4 bases and J by 1 base, with 3 bases of the junction left unmatched. CDR1 SQVTM and CDR2 ANQGSEA come from the germline V gene.

Worth noting for this clone: Other DNA sequences of this sample code for an identical CDR3. The chain uses TRBV18 and TRBJ1-5; D unresolved. The CDR3 has 16 amino acids. Germline V gene data show CDR1 as KGHSH and CDR2 as LQKENI. Trimming took off 3 bases at V and 2 bases at J, with 14 bases between the two ends. CDR3: CASSPLGGWGNQPQHF. The CDR3 nucleotides are TGTGCCAGCTCACCGCTGGGAGGGTGGGGCAATCAGCCCCAGCATTTT.

A note on this clone: A single base separates this from a much larger clone, so it may be a read error. In the same sample, other DNA sequences code for this CDR3. This rearrangement joins TRBV5-1 to TRBJ2-7; D not certain. Germline V gene lookup returns CDR1 SGHRS and CDR2 YFSETQ. V was trimmed by 0 bases and J by 1 base, leaving 2 bases between them. This CDR3 spans 12 amino acids. As DNA, the CDR3 is TGCGCCAGCAGCTTGGAATCCTACGAGCAGTACTTC. As protein: CASSLESYEQYF. The entire variable domain, with the rest obtained from reference TRBV5-1 and TRBJ2-7, is as follows: KAGVTQTPRYLIKTRGQQVTLSCSPISGHRSVSWYQQTPGQGLQFLFEYFSETQRNKGNFPGRFSGRQFSNSRSEMNVSTLELGDSALYLCASSLESYEQYFGPGTRLTVT.

The rearrangement uses TRBV27 and TRBJ2-7; perhaps D is TRBD1 or TRBD2 (7 bases each). The V gene's germline CDR1 is MNHEY and CDR2 SMNVEV (reference sequence). The CDR3 sequence is 14 residues long. Deletions cut 7 bases from V and 6 bases from J, with 19 bases between. CDR3 nucleotide sequence: TGTGCCAGCACCCAAGGGGGCAGGGAGGGCGAGCAGTACTTC. The encoded protein is CASTQGGREGEQYF.

The V and J genes are TRBV27 and TRBJ2-1; TRBD2 agrees at 8 bases. V lost 5 bases, J lost 2 bases, and 8 bases stayed unmatched. Germline V lookup: CDR1 MNHEY, CDR2 SMNVEV (reference sequence). This CDR3 region has 16 residues. Written as DNA, the CDR3 is TGTGCCAGCAGTCCCAGGCCGGGACTAGCCTACAATGAGCAGTTCTTC. Translating it yields CASSPRPGLAYNEQFF.

The rearrangement links TRBV5-1 to TRBJ2-2; 8 positions match TRBD1. Germline-derived CDR1 and CDR2 are SGHRS and YFSETQ. After removal of 5 bases from V and 2 bases from J, the junction contained 14 bases not matched to a gene. CDR3 length: 18 amino acids. The CDR3 is CASSHGVRTGTNTGELFF. DNA of the CDR3: TGCGCCAGCAGTCATGGGGTGAGGACAGGGACTAACACCGGGGAGCTGTTTTTT.

The chain uses TRBV15 and TRBJ2-3; the match to TRBD1 covers 8 bases. J gave up 5 bases and V 3 bases, and 19 bases lay outside the gene matches. The CDR3 runs to 19 residues. The V gene's germline CDR1 is LNHNV and CDR2 YYDKDF (reference sequence). The CDR3 here is CATSSWPIVAAGGQDTQYF. CDR3 bases: TGTGCCACCAGCAGTTGGCCGATTGTGGCGGCAGGGGGCCAAGATACGCAGTATTTT. Full variable domain (outside the CDR3, taken from reference TRBV15 and TRBJ2-3): DAMVIQNPRYQVTQFGKPVTLSCSQTLNHNVMYWYQQKSSQAPKLLFHYYDKDFNNEADTPDNFQSRRPNTSFCFLDIRSPGLGDTAMYLCATSSWPIVAAGGQDTQYFGPGTRLTVL.

A few counts support this clone. The chain uses TRBV10-3 and TRBJ1-6, with TRBD1 as a possible D gene (6 bases). Germline V gives CDR1 ENHRY, CDR2 SYGVKD. V shed 3 bases and J shed 6 bases, with 6 bases lying between them. The CDR3 spans 13 residues. For the CDR3, the DNA is TGTGCCATCAGTGACAGGGGTAATTCACCCCTCCACTTT. Amino acids: CAISDRGNSPLHF.

CDR3 protein: CASSLREWGGPYEQYF. The CDR3 DNA sequence: TGTGCCAGCAGCTTACGGGAGTGGGGAGGGCCTTACGAGCAGTACTTC. The chain is built from TRBV11-3 and TRBJ2-7, with 7 bases matching TRBD2. Germline V gives CDR1 SGHNT, CDR2 YENEEA. There are 16 residues in the CDR3. V lost 2 bases, J lost 4 bases, and 11 bases stayed unmatched.

The chain carries TRBV27 and TRBJ2-6; 7 bases map to TRBD2. V lost 8 bases to trimming and J lost 0 bases; unmatched junction nucleotides: 10. Per the germline V gene, CDR1 is MNHEY and CDR2 is SMNVEV (reference sequence). The CDR3 consists of 17 residues. The CDR3 is CASGPAGWGSGANVLTF. The CDR3 region has the DNA TGTGCCAGCGGGCCAGCGGGGTGGGGCTCTGGGGCCAACGTCCTGACTTTC.

This clone appeared a single time. A read error may be the cause here, since a much bigger clone is one base away. The V and J genes are TRBV5-1 and TRBJ2-7, with no clear D. Germline V lookup: CDR1 SGHRS, CDR2 YFSETQ. The CDR3 has 13 residues. V shed 0 bases and J shed 3 bases, with 7 bases lying between them. The CDR3 DNA reads TGCGCCAGCAGCTTGGGAGGATTCTACGAGCAGTACTTC. This codes for CASSLGGFYEQYF.

The rearrangement uses TRBV11-1 and TRBJ2-4; either TRBD1 or TRBD2 may fit D (5 bases each). The CDR3 is 15 residues long. Germline-derived CDR1 and CDR2 are SGHAT and FQDESV (reference sequence). The V gene lost 5 bases and the J gene lost 1 base, with 12 bases spanning the gap. In DNA form, the CDR3 reads TGTGCCAGCAGCCGTACTAGGGGTGCCAAAAACATTCAGTACTTC. It is translated as CASSRTRGAKNIQYF.

The rearrangement links TRBV7-6 to TRBJ1-3; 7 nucleotides match TRBD1. V shed 1 base and J 0 bases; nucleotides not matched to a gene: 3. CDR3 size: 16 residues. Germline lookup yields CDR1 SGHVS and CDR2 FNYEAQ. The CDR3 sequence: CASSLGAGGSGNTIYF. The CDR3 nucleotides are TGTGCCAGCAGCTTAGGGGCAGGGGGCTCTGGAAACACCATATATTTT.